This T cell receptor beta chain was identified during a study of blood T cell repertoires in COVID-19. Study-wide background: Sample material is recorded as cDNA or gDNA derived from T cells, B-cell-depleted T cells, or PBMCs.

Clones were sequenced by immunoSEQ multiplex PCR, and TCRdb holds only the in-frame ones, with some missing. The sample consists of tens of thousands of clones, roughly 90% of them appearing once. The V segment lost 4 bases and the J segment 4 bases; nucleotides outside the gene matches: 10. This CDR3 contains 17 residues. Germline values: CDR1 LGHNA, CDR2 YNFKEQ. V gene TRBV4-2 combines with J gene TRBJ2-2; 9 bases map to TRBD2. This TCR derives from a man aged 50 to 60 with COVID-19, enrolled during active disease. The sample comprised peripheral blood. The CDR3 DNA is TGTGCCAGCAGCCCTCTCTTAGCGGGGGAGGGCACCGGGGAGCTGTTTTTT. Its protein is CASSPLLAGEGTGELFF.